Following are 27 T cell receptor beta chains from one sample sequenced in a study of cytomegalovirus exposure and HLA in healthy donors. PCR primers comprised 60 Vbeta and 13 Jbeta primers. This table comes from immunoSEQ multiplex PCR, and its TCRdb copy is limited to in-frame clones, with some not included. In the table there are some 200,000 clones, 55% to 75% of which are singletons. What was sequenced was PBMCs. The receptors here all came from a man in his forties in good health and CMV-seropositive.

The V call is TRBV9, the J call TRBJ1-1, with D possibly matching TRBD1 (5 bases). This CDR3 comprises 15 residues. Trimming stripped 2 bases from V and 2 bases from J, with 13 bases between. Germline V gene lookup returns CDR1 SGDLS and CDR2 YYNGEE. CDR3 sequence: CASSVGGRGNTEAFF. CDR3 bases: TGTGCCAGCAGCGTCGGGGGTAGGGGTAACACTGAAGCTTTCTTT.

This chain links TRBV7-6 with TRBJ2-7; TRBD1 might be the D (5 bases). Germline assignment: CDR1 SGHVS and CDR2 FNYEAQ. The length of the CDR3 is 12 residues. The V end lost 1 base, the J end lost 6 bases, and 7 bases lay between the germline ends. DNA of the CDR3: TGTGCCAGCAGCTTAGGGGGCGGCGAGCAGTACTTC. Translated: CASSLGGGEQYF.

J is TRBJ2-2 and V is TRBV2; 9 nucleotides agree with TRBD1. Germline V gene lookup returns CDR1 SNHLY and CDR2 FYNNEI. J was trimmed by 5 bases and V by 6 bases; bases with no gene match: 7. This CDR3 is 15 amino acids long. The chain's CDR3 is CASSQDRGETGELFF. The CDR3 bases are TGTGCCAGCAGCCAGGACAGGGGAGAAACCGGGGAGCTGTTTTTT. Full variable domain (missing parts from reference TRBV2 and TRBJ2-2): EPEVTQTPSHQVTQMGQEVILRCVPISNHLYFYWYRQILGQKVEFLVSFYNNEISEKSEIFDDQFSVERPDGSNFTLKIRSTKLEDSAMYFCASSQDRGETGELFFGEGSRLTVL.

This clone was seen only a few times. The rearrangement joins TRBV5-4 to TRBJ1-2; unclear D gene. There are 13 residues in the CDR3. The V and J ends lost 5 bases and 8 bases respectively, with 16 bases between them. CDR1 is SGHNT and CDR2 is YYREEE in the germline V gene (reference sequence). Here the CDR3 DNA reads TGTGCCAGCAGAAAGACTGAGCTTGAGGGCTACACCTTC. It is translated as CASRKTELEGYTF.

As DNA, the CDR3 is TGTGCCAGCAGCGTACCGGGACAGGGTATCAATGAGCAGTTCTTC. It is translated as CASSVPGQGINEQFF. The V gene is TRBV9, the J gene TRBJ2-1; 9 bases map to TRBD1. The germline V gene has CDR1 SGDLS and CDR2 YYNGEE. Losses at the gene ends were 1 base for V and 6 bases for J; bases not matched to a gene: 5. The CDR3 totals 15 residues.

This clone came up a few times. CDR3 coding DNA: TGTGCCAGTAGTATGTATTGGACAGGCTGGCGGGATAGCAATCAGCCCCAGCATTTT. Translation: CASSMYWTGWRDSNQPQHF. V usage is TRBV19 and J usage is TRBJ1-5; 7 bases fit TRBD1. Germline trimming cut 3 bases from V and 0 bases from J; bases unmatched to any gene: 14. Germline assignment: CDR1 LNHDA and CDR2 SQIVND (reference sequence). The CDR3 has 19 amino acids. The variable domain in full, completed from reference TRBV19 and TRBJ1-5, reads DGGITQSPKYLFRKEGQNVTLSCEQNLNHDAMYWYRQDPGQGLRLIYYSQIVNDFQKGDIAEGYSVSREKKESFPLTVTSAQKNPTAFYLCASSMYWTGWRDSNQPQHFGDGTRLSIL.

This chain connects TRBV5-1 to TRBJ2-5, with a weak D call TRBD2 (5 bases). V was trimmed by 0 bases and J by 6 bases, leaving 9 bases between them. Germline V gene lookup returns CDR1 SGHRS and CDR2 YFSETQ. The CDR3 extends over 13 amino acids. CDR3 protein: CASSLVGEQTQYF. Written as DNA, the CDR3 is TGCGCCAGCAGCTTGGTCGGGGAGCAGACCCAGTACTTC.

The V gene is TRBV2, the J gene TRBJ2-3; no clear D. This CDR3 spans 12 amino acids. Trimming took 4 bases from V and 6 from J, leaving 8 bases between them. Germline V gene data show CDR1 as SNHLY and CDR2 as FYNNEI. CDR3 protein: CASSVRIDTQYF. CDR3 nucleotides: TGTGCCAGCAGTGTCAGGATTGATACGCAGTATTTT.

V usage is TRBV28 and J usage is TRBJ2-7, with 8 bases aligning to TRBD2. Germline V gene sequence: CDR1 MDHEN, CDR2 SYDVKM. The CDR3 is 13 amino acids. The trim removed 5 bases at V and 7 bases at J, leaving 7 bases unmatched. CDR3 in amino acids: CASSRAGAGEQYF. CDR3 sequence (DNA): TGTGCCAGCAGTCGAGCGGGGGCAGGGGAGCAGTACTTC.

V usage is TRBV12-5 and J usage is TRBJ1-1; 8 bases match TRBD1. Trimming removed 0 bases from V and 4 bases from J; junction bases left unmatched: 16. Germline CDR1 is LGHNT and CDR2 is FRNRAP. The CDR3 sequence is 19 residues long. The CDR3 nucleotides are TGTGCTAGTGGTTTGGTCCTTATCCCCCTGGGGACAGGACTCACTGAAGCTTTCTTT. Its protein product is CASGLVLIPLGTGLTEAFF.

V is TRBV7-9 and J is TRBJ2-3, with 13 bases matching TRBD2. Trimming cost V 3 bases and J 14 bases; bases outside gene matches: 8. The CDR3 contains 14 residues. Germline CDR1 is SEHNR and CDR2 is FQNEAQ (reference sequence). For the CDR3, the DNA is TGTGCCAGCAGCTTTGGGACTAGCGGGGAACTCTGGTATTTT. It specifies CASSFGTSGELWYF.

This clone was seen only a few times. The genes are TRBV2 and TRBJ2-7; TRBD1 aligns across 7 bases. V gave up 6 bases and J gave up 2 bases; unmatched junction bases: 7. The CDR3 runs to 14 residues. In germline, CDR1 is SNHLY, CDR2 FYNNEI. The CDR3 DNA is TGTGCCAGCAGGGGCGACAGGGTACCCTACGAGCAGTACTTC. This codes for CASRGDRVPYEQYF.

This clone was detected once. J is TRBJ2-6 and V is TRBV10-2; 8 nucleotides align to TRBD1. Germline V lookup: CDR1 WSHSY, CDR2 SAAADI. With 7 bases clipped from V and 4 bases from J, the junction kept 9 bases outside the gene matches. CDR3 length: 16 residues. CDR3: CASKAGGLMGANVLTF. CDR3 nucleotides: TGCGCCAGCAAGGCAGGGGGCTTAATGGGGGCCAACGTCCTGACTTTC.

This chain's CDR3 is CASSYAGGGNQPQHF. In nucleotides, the CDR3 is TGTGCCAGCAGCTACGCAGGGGGCGGCAATCAGCCCCAGCATTTT. The chain couples TRBV6-5 to TRBJ1-5; 8 nucleotides agree with TRBD1. The CDR3 totals 15 residues. Germline V CDR1 and CDR2: MNHEY, SVGAGI. The J segment lost 2 bases and the V segment lost 6 bases, leaving 6 bases of the junction unmatched.

The gene calls are TRBV7-2 and TRBJ2-7, with D tentatively TRBD2 (6 bases). The CDR3 consists of 16 residues. V was cut by 3 bases and J by 1 base, with 16 bases left in between. Germline values: CDR1 SGHTA, CDR2 FQGNSA. As DNA, the CDR3 is TGTGCCAGCAGCTTCTCTGGAGGGCCGGGGTCCTACGAGCAGTACTTC. Protein product: CASSFSGGPGSYEQYF.

The chain couples TRBV11-2 to TRBJ2-2, with D perhaps matching TRBD1 (5 bases). The ends were cut back, 0 bases at V and 5 bases at J, with 7 bases in the middle. Germline CDR1 is SGHAT and CDR2 is FQNNGV. The CDR3 runs to 14 residues. The CDR3 protein is CASSLETVTGELFF. The CDR3, as DNA: TGTGCCAGCAGCTTAGAGACAGTTACCGGGGAGCTGTTTTTT.

The chain couples TRBV6-1 to TRBJ1-1; 7 bases are a match to TRBD1. After removal of 5 bases from V and 4 bases from J, the junction contained 7 bases not matched to a gene. The CDR3 length is 14 residues. Germline-derived CDR1 and CDR2 are MNHNS and SASEGT. The CDR3 loop is CASSRRGLGTEAFF. The CDR3 nucleotides read TGTGCCAGCAGTCGAAGGGGGCTGGGCACTGAAGCTTTCTTT.

The J gene is TRBJ2-1, the V gene TRBV14, with 12 bases that match TRBD2. Germline values: CDR1 SGHDN, CDR2 FVKESK. The V and J ends lost 3 bases and 5 bases, in that order; junction bases with no gene match: 11. This CDR3 has 18 residues. The DNA of the CDR3 is TGTGCCAGCAGCCACCGACTAGCGGGGGCCCTGCGCCACAATGAGCAGTTCTTC. Amino acid sequence: CASSHRLAGALRHNEQFF. The whole variable domain, remainder taken from reference TRBV14 and TRBJ2-1, is EAGVTQFPSHSVIEKGQTVTLRCDPISGHDNLYWYRRVMGKEIKFLLHFVKESKQDESGMPNNRFLAERTGGTYSTLKVQPAELEDSGVYFCASSHRLAGALRHNEQFFGPGTRLTVL.

The chain employs TRBV11-3 and TRBJ1-1, with TRBD1 identical over 7 bases. The CDR3 has 14 amino acids. Per the germline V gene, CDR1 is SGHNT and CDR2 is YENEEA. With V trimmed by 5 bases and J by 4 bases, 7 bases remained unmatched. CDR3 sequence reads: CASSPGGRGTEAFF. CDR3 in DNA: TGTGCCAGCAGCCCAGGGGGAAGGGGCACTGAAGCTTTCTTT.

Only a few counts were recorded for this clone. This sequence joins TRBV19 and TRBJ2-3; D ambiguous. CDR1 is LNHDA, CDR2 SQIVND, per germline (reference sequence). The CDR3 covers 15 residues. V was trimmed by 6 bases and J by 0 bases, leaving 13 bases between them. As DNA, the CDR3 is TGTGCCAGTAGCAACGGCGGTCGTAGCACAGATACGCAGTATTTT. Its protein is CASSNGGRSTDTQYF.

V and J are TRBV5-1 and TRBJ2-3; 13 bases line up with TRBD2. V lost 4 bases, J lost 0 bases, and 2 bases stayed unmatched. Germline V CDR1 and CDR2: SGHRS, YFSETQ. This CDR3 contains 16 residues. The CDR3 loop reads CASSGTSGASTDTQYF. The CDR3 DNA reads TGCGCCAGCAGCGGGACTAGCGGGGCTAGCACAGATACGCAGTATTTT.

This clone was seen only a few times. Other DNA sequences within the sample encode an identical CDR3. V and J are TRBV15 and TRBJ2-3; possible D gene TRBD1, 6 bases. Looked up from germline, CDR1 is LNHNV and CDR2 is YYDKDF (reference sequence). V was clipped by 0 bases and J by 4 bases, with 14 bases between them. The CDR3 extends over 16 amino acids. CDR3 sequence: CATSRDWGSGADTQYF. CDR3 in DNA: TGTGCCACCAGCAGAGATTGGGGATCAGGGGCAGATACGCAGTATTTT.

The V call is TRBV10-1, the J call TRBJ1-6; 7 bases map to TRBD1. CDR1 and CDR2 (germline): WNHNN, SYGVQD (reference sequence). The length of the CDR3 is 15 residues. Losses at the gene ends were 9 bases for V and 6 bases for J; bases not matched to a gene: 11. For the CDR3, the DNA is TGCGCCAGGGGGAAAGGGACAGTGGGTAATTCACCCCTCCACTTT. Protein sequence: CARGKGTVGNSPLHF.

This clone has a handful of counts. The chain is built from TRBV19 and TRBJ2-7; possible D gene TRBD1, 8 bases. The germline V gene encodes CDR1 LNHDA and CDR2 SQIVND (reference sequence). This CDR3 is built from 17 residues. The V and J ends lost 7 bases and 6 bases respectively, with 28 bases between them. The CDR3 loop reads CASNSGQGLKSDFEQYF. The CDR3 DNA reads TGTGCCAGTAATTCCGGACAGGGACTAAAATCCGATTTCGAGCAGTACTTC.

The sample holds one count of this clone. The rearrangement links TRBV7-3 to TRBJ2-5; tentatively, D is TRBD1 (5 bases). The CDR3 spans 13 residues. Germline loops: CDR1 SGHTA, CDR2 FQGTGA. Trimming pared 4 bases from V and 5 bases from J, leaving 11 bases between. The CDR3 sequence: CASSWGRWETQYF. The CDR3 coding sequence is TGTGCCAGCAGCTGGGGCAGGTGGGAGACCCAGTACTTC.

This clone was seen a few times. V gene TRBV6-1 combines with J gene TRBJ1-2; 7 bases line up with TRBD1. The CDR3 runs 14 residues. CDR1 is MNHNS, CDR2 SASEGT, per germline. Trimming removed 4 bases from V and 2 bases from J; junction bases left unmatched: 4. The CDR3 reads CASSVGRGNYGYTF. CDR3 DNA: TGTGCCAGCAGTGTGGGCAGGGGGAACTATGGCTACACCTTC.

In nucleotides, the CDR3 is TGTGCCAGCAGTTACAGGGTGGGAGACTATGGCTACACCTTC. It yields the protein CASSYRVGDYGYTF. V gene TRBV6-5 combines with J gene TRBJ1-2; no definite D call. Trimming removed 2 bases at V and 3 bases at J, with 10 bases between. Germline lookup yields CDR1 MNHEY and CDR2 SVGAGI. The CDR3 length is 14 residues.